The next 25 T cell receptor beta chains were all read from a single sample in a study of T cell responses to AZD1222 COVID-19 vaccine. Method: immunoSEQ multiplex PCR; TCRdb's copy keeps in-frame clones and lacks some. The data contain some 110,000 clones, roughly nine tenths of them singletons. Sequenced here: peripheral blood, sampled on day 0 of AZD1222 vaccination. The receptors come from an adult in good health.

The chain recombines TRBV7-2 with TRBJ1-1; no firm D call. V lost 5 bases and J lost 4, with 11 bases in between. The CDR3 loop spans 13 amino acids. Germline loops: CDR1 SGHTA, CDR2 FQGNSA. The CDR3 nucleotides are TGTGCCAGCAGCCACTACAAGAGCACTGAAGCTTTCTTT. Encoded protein: CASSHYKSTEAFF.

Worth noting for this clone: Sequence at one end of the junction differs from germline and may be a read error. The genes are TRBV29-1 and TRBJ2-1; 10 positions match TRBD1. The CDR3 covers 15 residues. Germline V lookup: CDR1 SQVTM, CDR2 ANQGSEA. Written as DNA, the CDR3 is TGCAGCGTGGAAGGGGACAGGGGTTGGGGCAATGAGCAGTTCTTC. Residues: CSVEGDRGWGNEQFF.

The V and J genes are TRBV15 and TRBJ2-5; TRBD2 aligns across 8 bases. This CDR3 comprises 14 residues. Germline lookup yields CDR1 LNHNV and CDR2 YYDKDF (reference sequence). J was trimmed by 3 bases and V by 4 bases; bases with no gene match: 4. The CDR3 spells CATSNGGGEETQYF. As DNA, the CDR3 is TGTGCCACCAGCAACGGGGGGGGAGAAGAGACCCAGTACTTC.

The chain joins TRBV2 to TRBJ2-7; TRBD2 aligns across 11 bases. This CDR3 has 14 amino acids. CDR1 and CDR2 from the germline V gene are SNHLY and FYNNEI. The ends lost 4 bases at V and 3 bases at J; junction bases unmatched: 2. The CDR3 reads CASSGLAGFYEQYF. The CDR3 DNA sequence: TGTGCCAGCAGTGGACTAGCGGGATTCTACGAGCAGTACTTC. The full variable domain, rest sourced from reference TRBV2 and TRBJ2-7, is EPEVTQTPSHQVTQMGQEVILRCVPISNHLYFYWYRQILGQKVEFLVSFYNNEISEKSEIFDDQFSVERPDGSNFTLKIRSTKLEDSAMYFCASSGLAGFYEQYFGPGTRLTVT.

The chain has TRBV7-2 and TRBJ1-1; D remains unclear. Trimming took off 3 bases at V and 6 bases at J, with 11 bases between the two ends. This CDR3 region has 13 residues. Germline V gene sequence: CDR1 SGHTA, CDR2 FQGNSA. CDR3 region: CASSFIAIAEAFF. The CDR3 nucleotides read TGTGCCAGCAGCTTCATCGCCATAGCTGAAGCTTTCTTT.

V is TRBV7-9 and J is TRBJ1-4, with D unclear. The CDR3 covers 18 residues. CDR1 SEHNR and CDR2 FQNEAQ come from the germline V gene (reference sequence). V lost 5 bases to trimming and J lost 2 bases, with 21 bases between them. The CDR3: CASSVPDRQRWTNEKLFF. The CDR3 DNA reads as TGTGCCAGCAGCGTACCGGACCGCCAAAGGTGGACTAATGAAAAACTGTTTTTT.

The chain has TRBV5-1 and TRBJ2-2; a possible D gene is TRBD2 (6 bases). Trimming shortened V by 1 base and J by 0 bases, and 10 bases separated the two germline ends. Germline V gene lookup returns CDR1 SGHRS and CDR2 YFSETQ. The CDR3 contains 16 residues. CDR3 in DNA: TGCGCCAGCAGCTTGCAGCGGGCCGCGAACACCGGGGAGCTGTTTTTT. Translation: CASSLQRAANTGELFF.

This chain connects TRBV2 to TRBJ1-5; D remains unclear. There are 13 residues in the CDR3. V was shortened by 0 bases and J by 6 bases, with 6 bases between the two germline ends. CDR1 is SNHLY and CDR2 is FYNNEI in the germline V gene. The chain's CDR3 is CASSEAHGQPQHF. CDR3 nucleotide sequence: TGTGCCAGCAGTGAAGCGCACGGTCAGCCCCAGCATTTT.

This clone was seen once. The V gene is TRBV5-1, the J gene TRBJ1-2; TRBD1 aligns across 8 bases. V lost 4 bases and J lost 4; bases outside the gene matches: 6. This CDR3 comprises 14 residues. Germline CDR1 and CDR2: SGHRS and YFSETQ. CDR3 residues: CASSPRTGFYGYTF. CDR3 DNA: TGCGCCAGCAGCCCGAGGACAGGGTTCTATGGCTACACCTTC. The full variable domain, its missing parts supplied by reference TRBV5-1 and TRBJ1-2, is KAGVTQTPRYLIKTRGQQVTLSCSPISGHRSVSWYQQTPGQGLQFLFEYFSETQRNKGNFPGRFSGRQFSNSRSEMNVSTLELGDSALYLCASSPRTGFYGYTFGSGTRLTVV.

V is TRBV5-6 and J is TRBJ1-2, with D perhaps TRBD1 (6 bases). The CDR3 sequence is 13 residues long. Trimming removed 4 bases at V and 6 bases at J, with 13 bases between. The germline V gene has CDR1 SGHDT and CDR2 YYEEEE. CDR3: CASSPGTTDGYTF. The CDR3, as DNA: TGTGCCAGCAGCCCCGGGACAACCGATGGCTACACCTTC. The full variable domain, rest sourced from reference TRBV5-6 and TRBJ1-2, is DAGVTQSPTHLIKTRGQQVTLRCSPKSGHDTVSWYQQALGQGPQFIFQYYEEEERQRGNFPDRFSGHQFPNYSSELNVNALLLGDSALYLCASSPGTTDGYTFGSGTRLTVV.

This chain uses TRBV5-6 with TRBJ1-5, with D possibly TRBD1 on 5 matching bases. The CDR3 spans 15 residues. CDR1 and CDR2 (germline): SGHDT, YYEEEE. V lost 0 bases, J lost 3 bases, and 10 bases lay in between. The CDR3 DNA reads as TGTGCCAGCAGCTTGGCCTTGGGACCCAATCAGCCCCAGCATTTT. Translating gives CASSLALGPNQPQHF.

The rearrangement uses TRBV10-1 and TRBJ2-7; the match to TRBD1 covers 9 bases. The junction had 4 bases not matched to a gene; V was cut back by 8 bases and J by 5 bases. Per germline, CDR1 WNHNN and CDR2 SYGVQD (reference sequence). CDR3 length: 12 amino acids. CDR3 in DNA: TGCGCCAGCGGGGGACAGGGTGACGAGCAGTACTTC. It codes for CASGGQGDEQYF.

V usage is TRBV24-1 and J usage is TRBJ2-6; D ambiguous. The CDR3 spans 16 residues. CDR1 and CDR2 (germline): KGHDR, SFDVKD. V was pared by 5 bases and J by 2 bases, with 12 bases between. This CDR3 is CATSAPVGPGANVLTF. CDR3 nucleotides: TGTGCCACCAGTGCCCCCGTTGGCCCTGGGGCCAACGTCCTGACTTTC.

The V and J genes are TRBV15 and TRBJ2-7; no reliable D call. Looked up from germline, CDR1 is LNHNV and CDR2 is YYDKDF (reference sequence). V shed 0 bases and J shed 3 bases, with 12 bases lying between them. The CDR3 runs to 15 residues. CDR3 nucleotides: TGTGCCACCAGCAGAGAAGCCAACAGCAACTACGAGCAGTACTTC. Its translation is CATSREANSNYEQYF.

This chain connects TRBV2 to TRBJ2-7; TRBD1 matches at 8 bases. The V gene end was trimmed by 2 bases and the J gene end by 7 bases; junction bases not matched to a gene: 4. This CDR3 has 13 residues. CDR1 and CDR2 from the germline V gene are SNHLY and FYNNEI. The CDR3 sequence is CASSETTGGEQYF. CDR3 nucleotides: TGTGCCAGCAGTGAAACAACAGGGGGTGAGCAGTACTTC.

The chain links TRBV18 to TRBJ1-1; 11 positions agree with TRBD1. CDR1 is KGHSH, CDR2 LQKENI, per germline. The ends lost 3 bases at V and 10 bases at J; junction bases unmatched: 16. The CDR3 runs 17 residues. The CDR3 DNA sequence: TGTGCCAGCTCACCCGACCTAGGACAGGGGGCGAAGATGGCAGCTTTCTTT. Translation: CASSPDLGQGAKMAAFF.

The chain couples TRBV24-1 to TRBJ1-2; D gene uncertain. The CDR3 runs to 12 residues. The V end was cut by 4 bases, the J end by 7 bases, with 9 bases between. Germline loops: CDR1 KGHDR, CDR2 SFDVKD. The CDR3 sequence is CATSDPLTGYTF. CDR3 sequence (DNA): TGTGCCACCAGTGACCCTCTTACTGGCTACACCTTC.

This clone was recorded a few times. V gene TRBV27 combines with J gene TRBJ2-7, with TRBD1 as a possible D gene (5 bases). CDR1 and CDR2 from the germline V gene are MNHEY and SMNVEV (reference sequence). CDR3 length: 16 amino acids. The V end lost 3 bases, the J end lost 5 bases, and 20 bases lay between the germline ends. CDR3 sequence reads: CASSLKGPNNPHEQYF. The CDR3 DNA reads TGTGCCAGCAGTTTGAAGGGGCCGAACAACCCTCACGAGCAGTACTTC.

The DNA of the CDR3 is TGTGCCAGCTCACCTCAGGGTCACACTGAAGCTTTCTTT. This translates into CASSPQGHTEAFF. V is TRBV18 and J is TRBJ1-1; TRBD1 is a possible D gene (5 bases). CDR1 is KGHSH and CDR2 is LQKENI in the germline V gene. With 3 bases removed from V and 3 bases from J, the gap between germline ends came to 8 bases. The CDR3 consists of 13 residues.

The chain employs TRBV21-1 and TRBJ1-2; TRBD1 is the table's D call, not checked against the DNA. TRBV21-1 is a pseudogene. This CDR3 has 17 residues. CDR3 in amino acids: CASSKGHRGWANYGYTF. The CDR3 DNA sequence: TGTGCCAGCAGCAAAGGACACAGGGGATGGGCTAACTATGGCTACACCTTC.

This chain links TRBV7-2 with TRBJ2-5; 9 nucleotides align to TRBD1. V was clipped by 3 bases and J by 3 bases; unmatched bases: 11. This CDR3 is 17 amino acids long. The V gene's germline CDR1 is SGHTA and CDR2 FQGNSA. CDR3 coding DNA: TGTGCCAGCAGCTTGTCGGGACAGGGTTATACTAAAGAGACCCAGTACTTC. This encodes CASSLSGQGYTKETQYF.

The chain links TRBV24-1 to TRBJ1-3; a weak D match, TRBD1 (5 bases). Trimming stripped 3 bases from V and 0 bases from J, with 8 bases between. The CDR3 covers 15 residues. The germline V gene has CDR1 KGHDR and CDR2 SFDVKD. The CDR3: CATSDHRGSGNTIYF. The CDR3 nucleotides read TGTGCCACCAGTGATCATAGGGGCTCTGGAAACACCATATATTTT.

This sequence joins TRBV7-9 and TRBJ1-6; D uncertain. The V end lost 5 bases, the J end lost 2 bases, and 16 bases lay between the germline ends. The germline CDR1 and CDR2 sequences are SEHNR and FQNEAQ (reference sequence). This CDR3 has 17 amino acids. The CDR3 DNA reads TGTGCCAGCAGCCCACGGACCCCGGTCCCCTATAATTCACCCCTCCACTTT. Protein product: CASSPRTPVPYNSPLHF.

J is TRBJ1-6 and V is TRBV10-1; no clear D gene. The CDR3 is 13 residues long. CDR1 is WNHNN and CDR2 is SYGVQD in the germline V gene (reference sequence). V lost 8 bases, J lost 9 bases, and 14 bases lay in between. CDR3 in amino acids: CASRLTDGSPLHF. CDR3 nucleotides: TGCGCCAGCCGTCTTACAGACGGTTCACCCCTCCACTTT.

The chain has TRBV7-9 and TRBJ2-5; D unresolved. Trimming removed 5 bases at V and 4 bases at J, with 20 bases between. Germline-derived CDR1 and CDR2 are SEHNR and FQNEAQ (reference sequence). CDR3 size: 16 residues. CDR3 loop: CASSPKRRVSGETQYF. CDR3 sequence (DNA): TGTGCCAGCAGCCCAAAGCGCCGGGTCTCGGGAGAGACCCAGTACTTC.